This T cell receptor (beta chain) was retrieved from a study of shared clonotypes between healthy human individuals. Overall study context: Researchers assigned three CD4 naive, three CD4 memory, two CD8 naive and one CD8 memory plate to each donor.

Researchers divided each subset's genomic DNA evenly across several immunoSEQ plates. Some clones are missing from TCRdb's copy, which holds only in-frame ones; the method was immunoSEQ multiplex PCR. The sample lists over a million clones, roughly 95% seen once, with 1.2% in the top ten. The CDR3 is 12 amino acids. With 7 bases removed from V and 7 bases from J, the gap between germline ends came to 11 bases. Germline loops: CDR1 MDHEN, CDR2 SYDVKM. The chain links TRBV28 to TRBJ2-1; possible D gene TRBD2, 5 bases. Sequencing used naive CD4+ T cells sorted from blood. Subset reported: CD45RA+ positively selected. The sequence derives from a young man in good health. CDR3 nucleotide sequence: TGTGCCAGCACTCCGGGATTTAATGAGCAGTTCTTC. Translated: CASTPGFNEQFF.